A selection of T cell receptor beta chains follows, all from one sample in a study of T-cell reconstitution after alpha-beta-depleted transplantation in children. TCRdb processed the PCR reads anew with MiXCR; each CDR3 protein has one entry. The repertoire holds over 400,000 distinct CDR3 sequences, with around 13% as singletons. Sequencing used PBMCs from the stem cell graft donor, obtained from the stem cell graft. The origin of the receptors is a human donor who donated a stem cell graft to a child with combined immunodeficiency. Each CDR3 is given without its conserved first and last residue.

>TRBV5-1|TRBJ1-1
ASSLLRWSTEAF
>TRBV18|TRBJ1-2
ASSPADNYGYT
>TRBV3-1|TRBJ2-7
ASSPEIGREQY
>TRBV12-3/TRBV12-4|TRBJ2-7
ASSPTGPYEQY
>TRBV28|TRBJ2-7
ASRTLAGGPFNEQY
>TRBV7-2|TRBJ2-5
ASSGTRAETQY
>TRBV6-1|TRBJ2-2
ASTPGTGYRTGELF
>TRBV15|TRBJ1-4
ATGGSANEKLF
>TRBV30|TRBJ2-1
AADRGSGYDNEQF
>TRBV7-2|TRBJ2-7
ASSLDRDDEQY
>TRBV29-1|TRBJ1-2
SVEGGASVLYGYT
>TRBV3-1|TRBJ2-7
ASSQDPRGVYEQY
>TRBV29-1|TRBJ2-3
STLLRGRTDTQY
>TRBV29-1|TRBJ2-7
SVGQGKAYEQY
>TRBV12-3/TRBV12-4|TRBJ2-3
ASSFSPFGTPIEDTQY
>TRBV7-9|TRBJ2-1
ASSLDGGTYNEQF
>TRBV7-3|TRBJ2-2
ASSRDTSTGELF
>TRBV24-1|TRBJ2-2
ATSGTPGQGTANTGELF
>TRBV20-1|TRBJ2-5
SASLTGGHEETQY
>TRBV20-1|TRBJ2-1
SATPLYERADNEQF
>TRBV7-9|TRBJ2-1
ASSLPLAVSYNEQF
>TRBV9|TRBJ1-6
ASSVSADIDRLIGLH
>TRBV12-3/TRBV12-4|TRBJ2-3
ASSLRAGVADTQY
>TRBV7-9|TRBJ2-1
ASSGAGQPYNEQF
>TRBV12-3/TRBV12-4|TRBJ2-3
ASRSDLLTQY
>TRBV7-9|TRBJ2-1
ASSPRTRSNEQF
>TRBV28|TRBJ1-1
ASSPPREGAF
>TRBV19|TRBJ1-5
ASRPRLDQPQH
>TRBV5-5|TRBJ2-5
ASSTGPETGDQETQY
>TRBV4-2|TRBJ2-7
ASSPGQGFHEQY
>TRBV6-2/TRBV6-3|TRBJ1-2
ASSGPGRNYGYT
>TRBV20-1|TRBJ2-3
SAWGSDTDTQY
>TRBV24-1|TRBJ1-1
ATSDPDRYTEAF
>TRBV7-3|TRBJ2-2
ASSPGVLGTGELF
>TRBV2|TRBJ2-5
ASRDGHSPHGETQY
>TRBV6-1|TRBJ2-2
ASSEGTVNTGELF
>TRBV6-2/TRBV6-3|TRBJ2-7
ASSYSRIRLAGGHEQY
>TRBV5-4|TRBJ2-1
ASSSWTDYNEQF
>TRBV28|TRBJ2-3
ASSLFRSADTQY
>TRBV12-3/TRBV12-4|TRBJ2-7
ASSQTESSYEQY
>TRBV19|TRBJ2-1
ASSNGGGAYNEQF
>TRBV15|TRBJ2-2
ATSTRDIGELF
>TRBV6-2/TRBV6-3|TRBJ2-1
ATEIVRGEQF
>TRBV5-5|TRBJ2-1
ASSRDLGYNEQF
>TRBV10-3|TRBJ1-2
AISQGGSNYGYT
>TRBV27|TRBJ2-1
ASSLGVPRGDNEQF
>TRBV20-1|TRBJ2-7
SARERAGEQY
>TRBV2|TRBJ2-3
ASRGLGSFTDTQY
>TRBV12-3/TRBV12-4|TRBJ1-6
ASRSTGPRNSPLH
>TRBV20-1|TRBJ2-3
SARPTSPGLAGPFHYTQY
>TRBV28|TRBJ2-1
ASSPLDRATNEQF
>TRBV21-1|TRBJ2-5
ASSKVHTSRRVIQTQY
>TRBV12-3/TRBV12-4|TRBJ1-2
ASSLAQKYYGYT
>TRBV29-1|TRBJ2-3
SVGTGIRNTQY